This T cell receptor beta chain derives from a study of response to subunit inactivated influenza vaccine. This clonotype was seen only a few times. Its antigen is unknown. The trim removed 4 bases at V and 9 bases at J, leaving 13 bases unmatched. Germline lookup yields CDR1 SGHTA and CDR2 FQGNSA. The CDR3 has 15 residues. Study-wide results and caveats: The authors suggested that every seasonal influenza vaccination recruits few new T cells.

Via MiXCR, TCRdb re-called the RT-PCR reads, giving one row per CDR3 protein. The sample contains 800,000 to 1,000,000 distinct CDR3 sequences, around 20% of which appear only once. The sequence came from a man in his fifties who received an inactivated influenza vaccine. This chain links TRBV7-2 with TRBJ2-5, with 8 bases that match TRBD1. The material sequenced was PBMCs from blood, taken approximately 5 days after vaccination. DNA for the CDR3: TGTGCCAGCAGCTGGCCCGGGACAGGCCACTTGGCCCAGTACTTC. Translating gives CASSWPGTGHLAQYF.